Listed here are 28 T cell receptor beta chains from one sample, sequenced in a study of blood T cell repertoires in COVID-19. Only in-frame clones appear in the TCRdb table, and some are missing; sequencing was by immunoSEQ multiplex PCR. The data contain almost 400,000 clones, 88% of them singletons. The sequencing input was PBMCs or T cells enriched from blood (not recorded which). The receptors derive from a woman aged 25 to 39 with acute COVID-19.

As DNA, the CDR3 is TGTGCCAGCAGCTTGGGCTCCGGGCGGGGGAATTCACCCCTCCACTTT. It specifies CASSLGSGRGNSPLHF. The genes are TRBV5-6 and TRBJ1-6, with D possibly TRBD1 on 5 matching bases. The germline CDR1 and CDR2 sequences are SGHDT and YYEEEE. The V end lost 0 bases, the J end lost 7 bases, and 14 bases lay between the germline ends. The CDR3 runs to 16 residues.

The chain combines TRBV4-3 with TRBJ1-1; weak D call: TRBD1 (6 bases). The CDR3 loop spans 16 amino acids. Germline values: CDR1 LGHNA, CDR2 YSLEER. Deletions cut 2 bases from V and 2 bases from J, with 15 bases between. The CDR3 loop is CASSQLLQGLNTEAFF. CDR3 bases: TGCGCCAGCAGCCAACTACTACAGGGCCTTAACACTGAAGCTTTCTTT.

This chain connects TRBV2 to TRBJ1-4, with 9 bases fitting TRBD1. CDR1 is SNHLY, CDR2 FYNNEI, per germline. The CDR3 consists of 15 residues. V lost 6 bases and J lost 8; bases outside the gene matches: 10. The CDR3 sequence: CASRDGGQGYEKLFF. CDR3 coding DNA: TGTGCCAGCAGGGATGGGGGACAGGGTTACGAAAAACTGTTTTTT.

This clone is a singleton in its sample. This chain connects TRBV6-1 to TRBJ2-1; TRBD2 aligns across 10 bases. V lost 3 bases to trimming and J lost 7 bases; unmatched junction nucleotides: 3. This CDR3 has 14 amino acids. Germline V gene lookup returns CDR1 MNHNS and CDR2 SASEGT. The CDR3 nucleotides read TGTGCCAGCAGTGATAGCGGGGGGAGGAATGAGCAGTTCTTC. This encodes CASSDSGGRNEQFF.

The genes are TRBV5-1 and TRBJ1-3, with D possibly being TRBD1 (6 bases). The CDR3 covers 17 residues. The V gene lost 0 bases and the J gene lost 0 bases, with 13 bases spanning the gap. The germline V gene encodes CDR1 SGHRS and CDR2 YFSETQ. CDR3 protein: CASSLGGPRSSGNTIYF. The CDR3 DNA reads TGCGCCAGCAGCTTGGGGGGGCCTCGGAGCTCTGGAAACACCATATATTTT.

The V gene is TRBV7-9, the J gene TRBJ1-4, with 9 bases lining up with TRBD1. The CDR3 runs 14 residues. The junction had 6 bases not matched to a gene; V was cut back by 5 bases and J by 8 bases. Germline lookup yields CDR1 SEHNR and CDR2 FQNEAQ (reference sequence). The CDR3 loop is CASSDTGGREKLFF. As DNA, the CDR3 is TGTGCCAGCAGCGATACAGGGGGCCGGGAAAAACTGTTTTTT.

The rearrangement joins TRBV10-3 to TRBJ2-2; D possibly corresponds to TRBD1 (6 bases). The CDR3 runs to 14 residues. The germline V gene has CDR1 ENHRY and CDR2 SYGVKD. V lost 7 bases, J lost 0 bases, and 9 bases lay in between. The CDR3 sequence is CAIMGHSNTGELFF. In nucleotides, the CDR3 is TGTGCCATCATGGGACACTCGAACACCGGGGAGCTGTTTTTT.

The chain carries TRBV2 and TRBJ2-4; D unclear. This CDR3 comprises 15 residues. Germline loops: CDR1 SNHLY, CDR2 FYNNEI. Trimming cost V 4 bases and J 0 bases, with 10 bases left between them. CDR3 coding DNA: TGTGCCAGCAGTGCAGGCAGCCTAGCCAAAAACATTCAGTACTTC. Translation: CASSAGSLAKNIQYF.

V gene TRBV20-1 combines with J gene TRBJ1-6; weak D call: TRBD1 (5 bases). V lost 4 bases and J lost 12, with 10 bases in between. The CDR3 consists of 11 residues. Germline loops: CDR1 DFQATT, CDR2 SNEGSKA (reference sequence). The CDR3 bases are TGCAGTGCTACGCCGGGGGTACCCCTCCACTTT. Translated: CSATPGVPLHF.

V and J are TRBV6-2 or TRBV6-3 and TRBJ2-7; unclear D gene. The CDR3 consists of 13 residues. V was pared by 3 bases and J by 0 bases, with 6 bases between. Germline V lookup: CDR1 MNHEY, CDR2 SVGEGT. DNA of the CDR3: TGTGCCAGCAGTTATCAGTACTCCTACGAGCAGTACTTC. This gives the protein CASSYQYSYEQYF.

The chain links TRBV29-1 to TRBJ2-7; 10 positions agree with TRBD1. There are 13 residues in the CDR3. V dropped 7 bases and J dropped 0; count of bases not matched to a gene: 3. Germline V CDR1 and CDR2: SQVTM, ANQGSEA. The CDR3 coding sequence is TGCAGCGCGGGACAGGGGTTCTCCTACGAGCAGTACTTC. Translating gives CSAGQGFSYEQYF.

The CDR3 region is CASSLTSVGTDTQYF. As DNA, the CDR3 is TGTGCCAGCAGCTTAACTAGCGTAGGCACAGATACGCAGTATTTT. The chain is built from TRBV7-2 and TRBJ2-3; the match to TRBD2 covers 7 bases. The CDR3 has 15 amino acids. Germline V gene lookup returns CDR1 SGHTA and CDR2 FQGNSA. J gave up 1 base and V 2 bases, and 3 bases lay outside the gene matches.

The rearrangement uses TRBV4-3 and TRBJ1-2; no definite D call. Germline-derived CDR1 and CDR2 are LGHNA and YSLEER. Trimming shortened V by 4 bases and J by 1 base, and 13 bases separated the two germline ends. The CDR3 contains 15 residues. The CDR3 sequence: CASSPRVLINYGYTF. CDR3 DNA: TGCGCCAGCAGCCCAAGAGTGTTGATTAACTATGGCTACACCTTC.

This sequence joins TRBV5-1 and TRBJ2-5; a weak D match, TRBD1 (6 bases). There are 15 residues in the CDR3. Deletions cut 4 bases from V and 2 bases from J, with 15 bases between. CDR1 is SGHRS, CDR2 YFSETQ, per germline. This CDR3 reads CASSPTIRGQETQYF. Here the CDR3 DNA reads TGCGCCAGCAGCCCGACAATTAGGGGGCAAGAGACCCAGTACTTC.

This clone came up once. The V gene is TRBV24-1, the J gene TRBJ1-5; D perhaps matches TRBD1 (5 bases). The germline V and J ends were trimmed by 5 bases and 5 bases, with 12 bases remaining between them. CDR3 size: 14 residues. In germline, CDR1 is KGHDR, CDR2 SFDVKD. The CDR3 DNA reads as TGTGCCACCAGTGGATCCGTGACAGATCAGCCCCAGCATTTT. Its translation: CATSGSVTDQPQHF.

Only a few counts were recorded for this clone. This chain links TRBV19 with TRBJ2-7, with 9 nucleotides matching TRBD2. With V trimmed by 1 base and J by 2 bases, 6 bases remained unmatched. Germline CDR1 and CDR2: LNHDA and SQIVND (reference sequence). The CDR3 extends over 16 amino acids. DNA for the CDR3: TGTGCCAGTAGTATAGTCGGAGCGGGGGGAGCCTACGAGCAGTACTTC. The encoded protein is CASSIVGAGGAYEQYF.

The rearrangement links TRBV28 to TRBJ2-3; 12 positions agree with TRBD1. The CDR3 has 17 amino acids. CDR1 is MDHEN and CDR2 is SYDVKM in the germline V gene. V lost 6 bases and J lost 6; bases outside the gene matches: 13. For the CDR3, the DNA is TGTGCCAGCAGGCGCTACCCGGGACAGGGGGCGACGGATACGCAGTATTTT. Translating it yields CASRRYPGQGATDTQYF.

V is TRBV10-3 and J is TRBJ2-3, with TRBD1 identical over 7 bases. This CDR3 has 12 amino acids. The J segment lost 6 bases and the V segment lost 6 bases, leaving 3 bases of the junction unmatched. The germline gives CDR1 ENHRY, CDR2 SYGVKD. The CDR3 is CAIRGTVDTQYF. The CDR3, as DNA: TGTGCCATCAGGGGGACAGTGGATACGCAGTATTTT.

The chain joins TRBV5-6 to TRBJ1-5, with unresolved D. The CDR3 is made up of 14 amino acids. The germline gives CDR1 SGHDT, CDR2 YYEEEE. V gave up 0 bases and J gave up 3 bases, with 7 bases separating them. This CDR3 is CASSLGGYNQPQHF. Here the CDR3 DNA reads TGTGCCAGCAGCTTGGGCGGTTACAATCAGCCCCAGCATTTT.

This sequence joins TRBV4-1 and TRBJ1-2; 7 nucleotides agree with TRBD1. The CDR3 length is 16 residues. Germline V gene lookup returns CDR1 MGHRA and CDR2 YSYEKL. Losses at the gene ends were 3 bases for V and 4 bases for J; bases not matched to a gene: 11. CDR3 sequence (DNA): TGCGCCAGCAGCCATGGGGCCAGGGGGGCCGGCTATGGCTACACCTTC. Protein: CASSHGARGAGYGYTF.

The CDR3 DNA reads as TGTGCCAGCAGCTCAGGGCATCAGCCCCAGCATTTT. Translated, it gives CASSSGHQPQHF. The chain recombines TRBV27 with TRBJ1-5, with D perhaps matching TRBD1 (5 bases). Deletions cut 6 bases from V and 5 bases from J, with 8 bases between. This CDR3 has 12 residues. In germline, CDR1 is MNHEY, CDR2 SMNVEV (reference sequence).

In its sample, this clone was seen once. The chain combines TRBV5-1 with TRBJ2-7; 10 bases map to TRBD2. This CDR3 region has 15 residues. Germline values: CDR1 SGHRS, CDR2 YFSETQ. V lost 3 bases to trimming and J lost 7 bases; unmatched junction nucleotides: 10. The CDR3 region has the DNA TGCGCCAGCAGCTCCGAGGTAGCGGGGGGCCAAGAGCAGTACTTC. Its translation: CASSSEVAGGQEQYF.

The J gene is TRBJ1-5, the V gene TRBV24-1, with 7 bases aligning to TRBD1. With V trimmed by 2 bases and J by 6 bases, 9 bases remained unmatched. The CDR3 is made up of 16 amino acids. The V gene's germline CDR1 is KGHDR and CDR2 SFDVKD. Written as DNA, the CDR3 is TGTGCCACCAGTGATTCAAGACAGGGCACGACTCAGCCCCAGCATTTT. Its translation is CATSDSRQGTTQPQHF.

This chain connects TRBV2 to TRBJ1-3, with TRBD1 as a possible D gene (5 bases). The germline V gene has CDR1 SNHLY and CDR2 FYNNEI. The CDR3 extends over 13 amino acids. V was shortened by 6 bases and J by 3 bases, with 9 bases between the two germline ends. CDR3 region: CASRTRGGNTIYF. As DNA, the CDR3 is TGTGCCAGCAGAACAAGGGGTGGAAACACCATATATTTT.

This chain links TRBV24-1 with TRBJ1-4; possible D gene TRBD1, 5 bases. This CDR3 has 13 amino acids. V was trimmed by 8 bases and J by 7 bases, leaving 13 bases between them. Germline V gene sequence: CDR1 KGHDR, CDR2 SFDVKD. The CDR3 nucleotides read TGTGCCACCACCGCGGGGGTGGGTGAAAAACTGTTTTTT. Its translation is CATTAGVGEKLFF.

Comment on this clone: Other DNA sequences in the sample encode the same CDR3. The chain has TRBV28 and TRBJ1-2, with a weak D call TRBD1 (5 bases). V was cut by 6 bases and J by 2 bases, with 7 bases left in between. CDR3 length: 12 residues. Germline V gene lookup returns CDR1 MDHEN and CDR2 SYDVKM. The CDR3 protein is CASRNRNYGYTF. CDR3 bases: TGTGCCAGCAGGAACAGGAACTATGGCTACACCTTC.

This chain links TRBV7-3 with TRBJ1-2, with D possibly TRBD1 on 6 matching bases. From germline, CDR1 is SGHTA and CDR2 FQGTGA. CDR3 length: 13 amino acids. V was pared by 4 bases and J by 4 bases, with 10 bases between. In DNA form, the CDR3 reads TGTGCCAGCAGCTCCGGACAGCTCTATGGCTACACCTTC. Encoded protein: CASSSGQLYGYTF.

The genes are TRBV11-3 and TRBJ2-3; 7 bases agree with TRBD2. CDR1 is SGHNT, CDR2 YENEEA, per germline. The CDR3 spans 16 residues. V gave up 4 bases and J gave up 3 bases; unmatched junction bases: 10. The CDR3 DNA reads TGTGCCAGCAGCTCCCCCACTGGGGGGGTGACAGATACGCAGTATTTT. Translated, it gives CASSSPTGGVTDTQYF.